Listed below are T cell receptor beta chains from one sample, sequenced in a study of T cells in Graves' hyperthyroidism and ophthalmopathy. TCRdb itself ran the multiplex PCR reads through MiXCR, one entry per CDR3 protein. The sample has approximately 510,000 distinct CDR3 sequences, about 20% seen once. The specimen was blood. The receptors come from a man between 18 and 29 years old with Graves' hyperthyroidism. CDR3s include the opening cysteine and the closing phenylalanine or tryptophan. A D gene is named only where the DNA matches it firmly. Where a row states a size, it is once, few, many or the class of an expanded clone; other rows omit it.

D gene: -
J gene: TRBJ2-3
clone size: -
V gene: TRBV7-8
CDR3 DNA: TGTGCCAGCAGCTTAACTTATATTACAGATACGCAGTATTTT
CDR3 protein: CASSLTYITDTQYF

D gene: -
J gene: TRBJ1-1
clone size: many
V gene: TRBV28
CDR3 DNA: TGTGCCAGCGCGTGGTCCGGGGGGACTGAAGCTTTCTTT
CDR3 protein: CASAWSGGTEAFF

D gene: -
J gene: TRBJ1-5
clone size: -
V gene: TRBV4-1
CDR3 DNA: TGCGCCAGCAGCCAAGAAGGGAGGCAGCCCCAGCATTTT
CDR3 protein: CASSQEGRQPQHF

D gene: TRBD2
J gene: TRBJ2-7
clone size: -
V gene: TRBV6-1
CDR3 DNA: TGTGCCAGCACCGGGGAGGGCTTTGCCTACGAGCAGTACTTC
CDR3 protein: CASTGEGFAYEQYF

D gene: -
J gene: TRBJ2-7
clone size: -
V gene: TRBV6-5
CDR3 DNA: TGTGCCAGCAGTTACTGTCCCGGCTGCGAGCAGTACTTC
CDR3 protein: CASSYCPGCEQYF

D gene: TRBD1
J gene: TRBJ1-2
clone size: many
V gene: TRBV19
CDR3 DNA: TGTGCCAGTAGTATTCCCAGGGGGTGTGGCTACACCTTC
CDR3 protein: CASSIPRGCGYTF

D gene: -
J gene: TRBJ2-7
clone size: many
V gene: TRBV5-1
CDR3 DNA: TGCGCCAGCAGCTTGGCTTCCAGGTCCGAGCAGTACTTC
CDR3 protein: CASSLASRSEQYF

D gene: -
J gene: TRBJ1-3
clone size: few
V gene: TRBV14
CDR3 DNA: TGTGCCAGCAGCCCGGGTCCTTTCAAGGGGGGAAACACCATATATTTT
CDR3 protein: CASSPGPFKGGNTIYF

D gene: -
J gene: TRBJ2-7
clone size: -
V gene: TRBV27
CDR3 DNA: TGTGCCAGCAGTTGGCCGGGATCTTACCCCTCCGAGCAGTACTTC
CDR3 protein: CASSWPGSYPSEQYF

D gene: -
J gene: TRBJ1-2
clone size: -
V gene: TRBV12-3/TRBV12-4
CDR3 DNA: TGTGCCAGCAGCCCCCCCGGGGGCATGGTTTATGGCTACACCTTC
CDR3 protein: CASSPPGGMVYGYTF

D gene: TRBD1
J gene: TRBJ1-5
clone size: -
V gene: TRBV12-5
CDR3 DNA: TGTGCTAGTGGTTTGAACAGACAGGGTGGGAGCAATCAGCCCCAGCATTTT
CDR3 protein: CASGLNRQGGSNQPQHF

D gene: TRBD2
J gene: TRBJ2-7
clone size: -
V gene: TRBV11-2
CDR3 DNA: TGTGCCAGCAGCCTTAATCCGGCCACGGGAGGATCCTACGAGCAGTGCTTC
CDR3 protein: CASSLNPATGGSYEQCF

D gene: -
J gene: TRBJ2-7
clone size: -
V gene: TRBV12-3/TRBV12-4
CDR3 DNA: TGTGCCAGCAGGGCGGACACCCTCCGCTACGAGCAGTACTTC
CDR3 protein: CASRADTLRYEQYF

D gene: -
J gene: TRBJ1-6
clone size: few
V gene: TRBV12-3/TRBV12-4
CDR3 DNA: TGTGCCAGCAGCAGACAAGCTAGCTATAATTCACCCCTCCACTTT
CDR3 protein: CASSRQASYNSPLHF

D gene: -
J gene: TRBJ1-2
clone size: many
V gene: TRBV20-1
CDR3 DNA: TGCAGTGCATCAGGTGGCTACACCTTC
CDR3 protein: CSASGGYTF

D gene: -
J gene: TRBJ1-2
clone size: -
V gene: TRBV28
CDR3 DNA: TGTGCCAGCAGCCCTACCCTCGTCTATGGCTACACCTTC
CDR3 protein: CASSPTLVYGYTF

D gene: -
J gene: TRBJ2-3
clone size: few
V gene: TRBV6-1
CDR3 DNA: TGTGCCAGCGCGGAGCAGGTCCTTGACACAGATACGCAGTATTTT
CDR3 protein: CASAEQVLDTDTQYF

D gene: -
J gene: TRBJ1-3
clone size: -
V gene: TRBV24-1
CDR3 DNA: TGTGCCACCAGTGACCACAGGGAAGGGACCATATATTTT
CDR3 protein: CATSDHREGTIYF

D gene: -
J gene: TRBJ2-7
clone size: -
V gene: TRBV20-1
CDR3 DNA: TGCAGTGCTAGTGACCACGAGCAGTACTTC
CDR3 protein: CSASDHEQYF

D gene: TRBD2
J gene: TRBJ2-5
clone size: -
V gene: TRBV7-2
CDR3 DNA: TGTGCCAGCAGCTTAGCTTCTAGCGGGGGCTTTCAAGAGACCCAGTACTTC
CDR3 protein: CASSLASSGGFQETQYF

D gene: TRBD1
J gene: TRBJ2-7
clone size: many
V gene: TRBV30
CDR3 DNA: TGTGCCTGGGGGGGACAGTCATACGAGCAGTACTTC
CDR3 protein: CAWGGQSYEQYF

D gene: -
J gene: TRBJ1-1
clone size: -
V gene: TRBV12-3/TRBV12-4
CDR3 DNA: TGTGCCAGCAGTTTGCTGACAGTCACTGAAGCTTTCTTT
CDR3 protein: CASSLLTVTEAFF

D gene: -
J gene: TRBJ1-6
clone size: few
V gene: TRBV12-3/TRBV12-4
CDR3 DNA: TGTGCCAGCAGTCCACGGGACAACTACTACTATAATTCACCCCTCCACTTT
CDR3 protein: CASSPRDNYYYNSPLHF